The 20 T cell receptor beta chains presented below share a single source sample, sequenced in a study of glioma-infiltrating T cells after dendritic cell vaccination. The repertoire was sequenced with immunoSEQ multiplex PCR; TCRdb's copy has only in-frame clones and lacks some. The sample has 80,000 to 95,000 clones; approximately 81% are singletons. The time point: after dendritic cell vaccination, including at tumor progression/relapse. The sample in question was blood, obtained after dendritic cell vaccination. These receptor sequences come from a human donor with glioblastoma.

This chain uses TRBV21-1 with TRBJ2-5; the D call of TRBD1 is as the table states it, not checked on the DNA. The better agreement between TRBJ2-7 and the DNA end casts doubt on the J call. TRBV21-1 has pseudogene status. This CDR3 comprises 16 residues. The CDR3 DNA follows: TGTGCCAGCAGAAGGGGTGACCGGGACAAGAACTACGAGCAGTACTTC. It encodes CASRRGDRDKNYEQYF.

The chain employs TRBV6-1 and TRBJ1-5, with 8 nucleotides matching TRBD1. This CDR3 has 14 amino acids. Trimming took 6 bases from V and 4 from J; bases not matched to a gene: 5. Looked up from germline, CDR1 is MNHNS and CDR2 is SASEGT. DNA for the CDR3: TGTGCCAGCAGGAAGGGACAGGTTAATCAGCCCCAGCATTTT. This codes for CASRKGQVNQPQHF.

The gene calls are TRBV7-9 and TRBJ2-1; 9 nucleotides match TRBD1. The CDR3 loop spans 15 amino acids. The V gene's germline CDR1 is SEHNR and CDR2 FQNEAQ (reference sequence). V was pared by 4 bases and J by 2 bases, with 3 bases of the junction left unmatched. Here the CDR3 DNA reads TGTGCCAGCAGCTCGGGACAGGGAACCTACAATGAGCAGTTCTTC. It encodes CASSSGQGTYNEQFF.

CDR3 DNA: TGTGCCATCAGTGAGTCGGCAGGGGGCTACTATGGCTACACCTTC. Translated: CAISESAGGYYGYTF. The genes are TRBV10-3 and TRBJ1-2; 8 nucleotides align to TRBD1. V trimming: 0 bases; J trimming: 3 bases; junction bases outside the gene matches: 3. Germline lookup yields CDR1 ENHRY and CDR2 SYGVKD. CDR3 length: 15 amino acids.

This clone has more than one count but fewer than ten. This chain joins TRBV18 and TRBJ2-3; 9 positions match TRBD2. Germline V gene sequence: CDR1 KGHSH, CDR2 LQKENI. The CDR3 contains 20 residues. Trimming cost V 3 bases and J 5 bases; bases outside gene matches: 21. This chain's CDR3 is CASSPLEPSWASGIGDTQYF. In DNA form, the CDR3 reads TGTGCCAGCTCACCCCTCGAACCAAGTTGGGCTAGCGGGATAGGAGATACGCAGTATTTT. The full variable domain, with the rest looked up from reference TRBV18 and TRBJ2-3, is NAGVMQNPRHLVRRRGQEARLRCSPMKGHSHVYWYRQLPEEGLKFMVYLQKENIIDESGMPKERFSAEFPKEGPSILRIQQVVRGDSAAYFCASSPLEPSWASGIGDTQYFGPGTRLTVL.

This chain links TRBV6-1 with TRBJ2-7, with D tentatively TRBD2 (6 bases). CDR1 and CDR2 from the germline V gene are MNHNS and SASEGT. The CDR3 length is 15 residues. V was shortened by 8 bases and J by 7 bases, with 24 bases between the two germline ends. The CDR3 nucleotides read TGTGCCAGCTCCTTGGGCGGGATGTCTCCCCGGGAGCAGTACTTC. It specifies CASSLGGMSPREQYF.

The sample holds a few counts of this clone. This chain links TRBV2 with TRBJ2-3; TRBD2 might be the D (5 bases). The length of the CDR3 is 15 residues. Trimming removed 7 bases from V and 4 bases from J, with 18 bases in between. Germline lookup yields CDR1 SNHLY and CDR2 FYNNEI. The CDR3 DNA sequence: TGTGCCAGCATTGAGAAGCGGACCCCGGCAGATACGCAGTATTTT. Its translation is CASIEKRTPADTQYF.

The gene calls are TRBV27 and TRBJ2-3; the D gene is possibly TRBD2 (6 bases). Germline values: CDR1 MNHEY, CDR2 SMNVEV (reference sequence). The CDR3 has 15 residues. Trimming left V 8 bases short and J 0 bases short, with 15 bases between. CDR3 DNA: TGTGCCAGCGGGCCATTAGCGGTCAGCACAGATACGCAGTATTTT. It is translated as CASGPLAVSTDTQYF.

V gene TRBV9 combines with J gene TRBJ1-1; a weak D match, TRBD1 (6 bases). In germline, CDR1 is SGDLS, CDR2 YYNGEE. There are 13 residues in the CDR3. Trimming cost V 2 bases and J 5 bases, with 10 bases left between them. Written as DNA, the CDR3 is TGTGCCAGCAGCGTTGGGGGGGCGACTGAAGCTTTCTTT. Translated, it gives CASSVGGATEAFF.

The chain employs TRBV5-8 and TRBJ1-2, with D possibly being TRBD1 (6 bases). Trimming took 3 bases from V and 4 from J, leaving 10 bases between them. The CDR3 runs to 13 residues. CDR1 and CDR2 (germline): SGHTS, YDEGEE. The CDR3, as DNA: TGTGCCAGCAGCTCCGACAGGATCTATGGCTACACCTTC. It is translated as CASSSDRIYGYTF. Together with reference TRBV5-8 and TRBJ1-2, the CDR3 gives the full variable domain: EAGVTQSPTHLIKTRGQQATLRCSPISGHTSVYWYQQALGLGLQFLLWYDEGEERNRGNFPPRFSGRQFPNYSSELNVNALELEDSALYLCASSSDRIYGYTFGSGTRLTVV.

V and J are TRBV19 and TRBJ2-1; 11 bases are a match to TRBD2. Germline V lookup: CDR1 LNHDA, CDR2 SQIVND (reference sequence). V lost 4 bases to trimming and J lost 3 bases; unmatched junction nucleotides: 5. The CDR3 covers 16 residues. The CDR3 region has the DNA TGTGCCAGTAGTAGAACTACTAGCGGGAGCTACAATGAGCAGTTCTTC. Its translation: CASSRTTSGSYNEQFF.

The V and J genes are TRBV2 and TRBJ2-6, with D maybe TRBD2 (5 bases). Looked up from germline, CDR1 is SNHLY and CDR2 is FYNNEI. CDR3 length: 15 amino acids. With 0 bases removed from V and 3 bases from J, the gap between germline ends came to 6 bases. The CDR3 reads CASSEAEVGANVLTF. The CDR3 nucleotides are TGTGCCAGCAGTGAAGCGGAGGTTGGGGCCAACGTCCTGACTTTC.

The chain carries TRBV18 and TRBJ2-2, with 13 bases aligning to TRBD2. This CDR3 has 18 amino acids. Looked up from germline, CDR1 is KGHSH and CDR2 is LQKENI. Trimming took 3 bases from V and 5 from J; bases not matched to a gene: 9. CDR3 sequence (DNA): TGTGCCAGCTCACCGATTTCTGCACTAGCGGGAGGGACCGGGGAGCTGTTTTTT. This codes for CASSPISALAGGTGELFF.

The chain recombines TRBV20-1 with TRBJ2-1; 7 bases agree with TRBD2. J gave up 11 bases and V 6 bases, and 7 bases lay outside the gene matches. Per germline, CDR1 DFQATT and CDR2 SNEGSKA (reference sequence). The CDR3 extends over 11 amino acids. CDR3: CSAPTSAQQFF. The CDR3 nucleotides are TGCAGTGCGCCTACTAGCGCCCAGCAGTTCTTC.

The chain employs TRBV5-1 and TRBJ2-7; D perhaps matches TRBD2 (6 bases). The CDR3 contains 13 residues. Germline V gene data show CDR1 as SGHRS and CDR2 as YFSETQ. Trimming took 2 bases from V and 2 from J, leaving 8 bases between them. The CDR3: CASSFGGAYEQYF. CDR3 sequence (DNA): TGCGCCAGCAGCTTCGGGGGAGCCTACGAGCAGTACTTC.

This sequence joins TRBV9 and TRBJ2-5, with D possibly being TRBD1 (5 bases). Deletions cut 3 bases from V and 0 bases from J, with 9 bases between. Per the germline V gene, CDR1 is SGDLS and CDR2 is YYNGEE. This CDR3 region has 14 residues. The CDR3 DNA follows: TGTGCCAGCAGCGCAACAGGACACCAAGAGACCCAGTACTTC. Protein: CASSATGHQETQYF. Full variable domain (outside the CDR3, taken from reference TRBV9 and TRBJ2-5): DSGVTQTPKHLITATGQRVTLRCSPRSGDLSVYWYQQSLDQGLQFLIQYYNGEERAKGNILERFSAQQFPDLHSELNLSSLELGDSALYFCASSATGHQETQYFGPGTRLLVL.

V gene TRBV19 combines with J gene TRBJ1-4, with a weak D call TRBD1 (6 bases). The CDR3 runs 15 residues. Germline loops: CDR1 LNHDA, CDR2 SQIVND (reference sequence). Trimming removed 6 bases at V and 12 bases at J, with 23 bases between. The CDR3 sequence is CASRRDTGMKGELFF. The CDR3 DNA sequence: TGTGCCAGTAGGAGGGACACAGGAATGAAAGGGGAACTGTTTTTT.

V is TRBV25-1 and J is TRBJ2-1; 12 bases align to TRBD2. Looked up from germline, CDR1 is MGHDK and CDR2 is SYGVNS. The junction had 11 bases not matched to a gene; V was cut back by 4 bases and J by 10 bases. This CDR3 is 16 amino acids long. This CDR3 reads CASSVPSGGAGGEQFF. For the CDR3, the DNA is TGTGCCAGCAGTGTTCCTAGCGGGGGGGCCGGTGGAGAGCAGTTCTTC.

The chain employs TRBV7-9 and TRBJ1-1, with 8 nucleotides matching TRBD1. The germline gives CDR1 SEHNR, CDR2 FQNEAQ (reference sequence). This CDR3 is 16 amino acids long. Trimming took 8 bases from V and 4 from J; bases not matched to a gene: 15. CDR3 nucleotides: TGTGCCAGCCGGAGAGGGCAGGGGGCGGGTGGCACTGAAGCTTTCTTT. This translates into CASRRGQGAGGTEAFF. The full variable domain, rest sourced from reference TRBV7-9 and TRBJ1-1, is DTGVSQNPRHKITKRGQNVTFRCDPISEHNRLYWYRQTLGQGPEFLTYFQNEAQLEKSRLLSDRFSAERPKGSFSTLEIQRTEQGDSAMYLCASRRGQGAGGTEAFFGQGTRLTVV.

The chain recombines TRBV6-5 with TRBJ2-1; 8 bases agree with TRBD1. V shed 6 bases and J 5 bases; nucleotides not matched to a gene: 9. In germline, CDR1 is MNHEY, CDR2 SVGAGI. The CDR3 extends over 15 amino acids. CDR3 nucleotide sequence: TGTGCCAGCAGCGACGACAGGGGAACAAACAATGAGCAGTTCTTC. This translates into CASSDDRGTNNEQFF.